The present T cell receptor beta chain was sequenced within a study of identical twins. Donors uniformly comprised healthy Caucasians. Template switching introduced a universal primer site, and the cDNA bore unique molecular identifiers. TCRdb re-called the 5' RACE reads through MiXCR, storing one row per CDR3 protein. The sample consists of 1,800,000 or so distinct CDR3 sequences, 25% to 35% of them appearing once. The germline V and J ends were trimmed by 5 bases and 8 bases, with 13 bases remaining between them. The CDR3 is 13 amino acids. The V gene's germline CDR1 is DFQATT and CDR2 SNEGSKA (reference sequence).

The sequence was obtained from a newborn girl in good health. The chain employs TRBV20-1 and TRBJ1-6; tentatively, D is TRBD1 (6 bases). What was sequenced was cord blood. The CDR3 coding sequence is TGCAGTGCTTCCACAGGGTTCGATTCACCCCTCCACTTT. As protein: CSASTGFDSPLHF.